The 20 T cell receptor beta chains given below trace back to one sample, sequenced in a study of cytomegalovirus exposure and HLA in healthy donors. Generated by immunoSEQ multiplex PCR, the TCRdb table keeps only in-frame clones and is missing some. The table includes over 130,000 clones, around nine tenths detected once. The sample was PBMCs. The source is a man aged 18 to 35 in good health and CMV-seropositive.

The chain has TRBV7-9 and TRBJ2-5, with D maybe TRBD2 (6 bases). Trimming took off 0 bases at V and 4 bases at J, with 12 bases between the two ends. The CDR3 has 15 amino acids. CDR1 and CDR2 (germline): SEHNR, FQNEAQ (reference sequence). The CDR3, as DNA: TGTGCCAGCAGCTTAGCGGGGGGTCAACGAGAGACCCAGTACTTC. This translates into CASSLAGGQRETQYF.

The chain uses TRBV19 and TRBJ1-5, with 8 nucleotides matching TRBD1. CDR3 length: 14 amino acids. CDR1 and CDR2 from the germline V gene are LNHDA and SQIVND (reference sequence). The V segment lost 4 bases and the J segment 2 bases; nucleotides outside the gene matches: 1. CDR3 sequence (DNA): TGTGCCAGTAGTACAGGGGGCGGCAATCAGCCCCAGCATTTT. Translating it yields CASSTGGGNQPQHF.

This sequence joins TRBV30 and TRBJ2-3; the D is unclear. This CDR3 region has 12 residues. Trimming took off 8 bases at V and 5 bases at J, with 14 bases between the two ends. CDR1 GTSNPN and CDR2 SVGIG come from the germline V gene (reference sequence). Here the CDR3 DNA reads TGTGCCCATTCCCCCTGGAGAGATACGCAGTATTTT. Amino acid sequence: CAHSPWRDTQYF.

The rearrangement links TRBV19 to TRBJ2-2; 12 bases align to TRBD2. V lost 4 bases, J lost 0 bases, and 3 bases stayed unmatched. Germline V gives CDR1 LNHDA, CDR2 SQIVND (reference sequence). The CDR3 covers 17 residues. CDR3 in DNA: TGTGCCAGTAGTACCGGACTAGCGGGATCGAACACCGGGGAGCTGTTTTTT. Its protein is CASSTGLAGSNTGELFF. Variable domain in full (rest from reference TRBV19 and TRBJ2-2): DGGITQSPKYLFRKEGQNVTLSCEQNLNHDAMYWYRQDPGQGLRLIYYSQIVNDFQKGDIAEGYSVSREKKESFPLTVTSAQKNPTAFYLCASSTGLAGSNTGELFFGEGSRLTVL.

The chain has TRBV5-6 and TRBJ2-4, with TRBD1 matching over 11 bases. CDR3 length: 16 residues. Germline assignment: CDR1 SGHDT and CDR2 YYEEEE. J gave up 3 bases and V 4 bases, and 6 bases lay outside the gene matches. The CDR3 loop reads CASSGQGARGKNIQYF. CDR3 nucleotide sequence: TGTGCCAGCAGCGGACAGGGGGCGCGTGGCAAAAACATTCAGTACTTC.

This chain uses TRBV30 with TRBJ1-1, with 9 positions matching TRBD1. The V and J ends lost 5 bases and 5 bases, in that order; junction bases with no gene match: 6. The CDR3 contains 13 residues. Germline V gene lookup returns CDR1 GTSNPN and CDR2 SVGIG (reference sequence). CDR3 protein: CAWGTGGWTEAFF. Here the CDR3 DNA reads TGTGCCTGGGGCACAGGGGGCTGGACTGAAGCTTTCTTT.

Only one count was recorded for this clone. The V call is TRBV5-1, the J call TRBJ2-3, with 9 bases aligning to TRBD2. Germline values: CDR1 SGHRS, CDR2 YFSETQ. This CDR3 region has 16 residues. Germline trimming cut 4 bases from V and 6 bases from J; bases unmatched to any gene: 12. The CDR3, as DNA: TGCGCCAGCAGCAGCAACCCTAGCGGGATGTCGGATACGCAGTATTTT. It yields the protein CASSSNPSGMSDTQYF.

The chain has TRBV7-9 and TRBJ2-1, with a weak D call TRBD1 (5 bases). CDR1 and CDR2 (germline): SEHNR, FQNEAQ (reference sequence). The CDR3 has 12 amino acids. Trimming removed 4 bases at V and 7 bases at J, with 8 bases between. The CDR3 DNA reads TGTGCCAGCAGCTCCAGGGCGAATGAGCAGTTCTTC. This codes for CASSSRANEQFF.

In its sample, this clone was seen once. The CDR3, as DNA: TGTGCCAGCAGCCTCGGGACTAGCGGGGGCTCCTTCTCCTACAATGAGCAGTTCTTC. It codes for CASSLGTSGGSFSYNEQFF. This rearrangement joins TRBV7-9 to TRBJ2-1; 14 bases are shared with TRBD2. This CDR3 contains 19 residues. Trimming at V came to 5 bases and at J to 0 bases, leaving 9 bases not matched to a gene. The germline CDR1 and CDR2 sequences are SEHNR and FQNEAQ (reference sequence). Looking up the rest from reference TRBV7-9 and TRBJ2-1 gives the full variable domain: DTGVSQNPRHKITKRGQNVTFRCDPISEHNRLYWYRQTLGQGPEFLTYFQNEAQLEKSRLLSDRFSAERPKGSFSTLEIQRTEQGDSAMYLCASSLGTSGGSFSYNEQFFGPGTRLTVL.

The V gene is TRBV7-2, the J gene TRBJ1-1; tentatively, D is TRBD1 (5 bases). The CDR3 contains 17 residues. V lost 2 bases, J lost 4 bases, and 20 bases lay in between. Germline V CDR1 and CDR2: SGHTA, FQGNSA. In DNA form, the CDR3 reads TGTGCCAGCAGCTTATCTCCCCTAGGGGTATATGGCACTGAAGCTTTCTTT. Its protein product is CASSLSPLGVYGTEAFF.

The genes are TRBV30 and TRBJ2-5, with D possibly being TRBD2 (6 bases). V was trimmed by 2 bases and J by 4 bases, leaving 17 bases between them. CDR3 size: 15 residues. Germline V gene lookup returns CDR1 GTSNPN and CDR2 SVGIG (reference sequence). As DNA, the CDR3 is TGTGCCTGGAGTCTTGGTGGGGGGAATTTAGAGACCCAGTACTTC. It specifies CAWSLGGGNLETQYF.

J is TRBJ2-7 and V is TRBV5-6; D remains unclear. V lost 3 bases and J lost 4, with 14 bases in between. Germline V gene data show CDR1 as SGHDT and CDR2 as YYEEEE. CDR3 size: 14 residues. The CDR3 sequence: CASSSGFSLYEQYF. The CDR3 DNA sequence: TGTGCCAGCAGCTCAGGATTTTCGCTTTACGAGCAGTACTTC.

The gene calls are TRBV19 and TRBJ1-2; D perhaps matches TRBD1 (5 bases). Per the germline V gene, CDR1 is LNHDA and CDR2 is SQIVND (reference sequence). The CDR3 contains 13 residues. Trimming took 3 bases from V and 6 from J, leaving 11 bases between them. The CDR3 coding sequence is TGTGCCAGTAGTATCCCAGGGAGGGATGGCTACACCTTC. It specifies CASSIPGRDGYTF.

The rearrangement links TRBV7-6 to TRBJ1-3, with D possibly being TRBD1 (6 bases). This CDR3 region has 15 residues. Germline lookup yields CDR1 SGHVS and CDR2 FNYEAQ. Trimming removed 5 bases at V and 8 bases at J, with 19 bases between. CDR3 in amino acids: CASSALDRSGDTIYF. CDR3 in DNA: TGTGCCAGCAGCGCCTTGGACAGATCCGGGGACACCATATATTTT.

The J gene is TRBJ2-1, the V gene TRBV4-1; 7 nucleotides match TRBD2. This CDR3 region has 14 residues. The germline gives CDR1 MGHRA, CDR2 YSYEKL. Germline trimming cut 0 bases from V and 13 bases from J; bases unmatched to any gene: 9. The CDR3 sequence is CASSQDGGVQPQFF. The DNA of the CDR3 is TGCGCCAGCAGCCAAGATGGGGGGGTGCAACCCCAGTTCTTC.

CDR3 loop: CASSQTTGVPGYTF. The CDR3 DNA sequence: TGTGCCAGCAGCCAAACCACAGGGGTGCCTGGCTACACCTTC. V gene TRBV4-2 combines with J gene TRBJ1-2; 7 bases are shared with TRBD1. Germline assignment: CDR1 LGHNA and CDR2 YNFKEQ. V gave up 2 bases and J gave up 7 bases; unmatched junction bases: 7. CDR3 length equals 14 residues.

Only one count was recorded for this clone. This rearrangement joins TRBV7-8 to TRBJ2-7; unclear D gene. The CDR3 spans 12 residues. Germline CDR1 reads SGHVS; CDR2 reads FQNEAQ. V lost 5 bases, J lost 3 bases, and 8 bases lay in between. The CDR3 sequence: CASSLVSYEQYF. CDR3 sequence (DNA): TGTGCCAGCAGCCTTGTCAGCTACGAGCAGTACTTC. Variable domain in full (rest from reference TRBV7-8 and TRBJ2-7): GAGVSQSPRYKVAKRGQDVALRCDPISGHVSLFWYQQALGQGPEFLTYFQNEAQLDKSGLPSDRFFAERPEGSVSTLKIQRTQQEDSAVYLCASSLVSYEQYFGPGTRLTVT.

J is TRBJ1-5 and V is TRBV21-1; the table names TRBD1, a call not compared with the DNA. TRBV21-1 represents a pseudogene. The CDR3 is 17 amino acids. This chain's CDR3 is CARPFTGDRGPVEPQHF. CDR3 DNA sequence: TGTGCCAGACCCTTTACCGGGGACAGGGGGCCGGTCGAGCCCCAGCATTTT.

V usage is TRBV5-4 and J usage is TRBJ2-3, with 8 bases matching TRBD2. Germline-derived CDR1 and CDR2 are SGHNT and YYREEE (reference sequence). There are 14 residues in the CDR3. V shed 0 bases, J shed 7 bases, and the junction held 4 bases outside the gene matches. The DNA of the CDR3 is TGTGCCAGCAGCTTGGAGGGTAGCGGGAATACGCAGTATTTT. Its protein product is CASSLEGSGNTQYF.

CDR3 sequence (DNA): TGTGCCAGCAGCATCGGGACAGTCTACGAGCAGTACTTC. Translating gives CASSIGTVYEQYF. The rearrangement joins TRBV7-8 to TRBJ2-7; 7 bases fit TRBD1. CDR3 length: 13 amino acids. Germline values: CDR1 SGHVS, CDR2 FQNEAQ. V shed 5 bases, J shed 3 bases, and the junction held 4 bases outside the gene matches.